These 20 T cell receptor beta chains share one sample of origin, sequenced in a study of Graves' ophthalmopathy and Graves' hyperthyroidism. Beta-chain TCR CDR3 regions were amplified from RNA transcripts. The library came from an HTBI-primed first-round RT-PCR and a second-round multiplex PCR. TCRdb itself ran the multiplex PCR reads through MiXCR, one entry per CDR3 protein. The data show around 670,000 distinct CDR3 sequences, 35% to 50% seen once. What was sequenced was peripheral blood. The receptor set was obtained from an adult man with Graves' ophthalmopathy.

This chain links TRBV14 with TRBJ1-2; tentative D call: TRBD1 (5 bases). V shed 0 bases and J shed 8 bases, with 13 bases lying between them. The germline V gene encodes CDR1 SGHDN and CDR2 FVKESK. There are 14 residues in the CDR3. CDR3 in DNA: TGTGCCAGCAGCCAAGATATTGGGGGGTACGGCTACACCTTC. This encodes CASSQDIGGYGYTF.

This clonotype has a handful of counts. The chain recombines TRBV15 with TRBJ1-5; D might be TRBD1 (6 bases). Trimming removed 0 bases at V and 1 base at J, with 16 bases between. Germline CDR1 and CDR2: LNHNV and YYDKDF (reference sequence). This CDR3 contains 18 residues. The CDR3 DNA reads TGTGCCACCAGCAGAGATCATCAGGACAGAAGGAGCAATCAGCCCCAGCATTTT. This translates into CATSRDHQDRRSNQPQHF.

To note about this clonotype: One end of the junction fails to match germline, which may point to a read error. This chain uses TRBV29-1 with TRBJ2-5, with TRBD1 matching over 8 bases. Germline assignment: CDR1 SQVTM and CDR2 ANQGSEA. The CDR3 consists of 13 residues. The CDR3, as DNA: TGCAGCGTTATTACCGGGACAGGAGAGACCCGGTACTTC. This codes for CSVITGTGETRYF.

About this clonotype itself: The junction and the germline gene differ at one end; a read error may be behind it. The rearrangement links TRBV15 to TRBJ1-1; D is unresolved. Germline V gene lookup returns CDR1 LNHNV and CDR2 YYDKDF (reference sequence). There are 14 residues in the CDR3. The CDR3 bases are TGTGCCAGCAGCTTAAGCGGGAGATGGACTGAAGCTTTCTTT. This gives the protein CASSLSGRWTEAFF.

This clonotype occurred many times. The J gene is TRBJ1-5, the V gene TRBV10-3; a weak D match, TRBD1 (6 bases). CDR1 is ENHRY, CDR2 SYGVKD, per germline. This CDR3 spans 15 amino acids. Trimming took 5 bases from V and 2 from J, leaving 13 bases between them. The DNA for the CDR3 is TGTGCCATCAGTCCACAGGGTAGGGGCAATCAGCCCCAGCATTTT. Translation gives CAISPQGRGNQPQHF.

In the case of this clonotype: Without the conserved terminal phenylalanine or tryptophan, this CDR3 likely stems from a read error. The DNA is omitted, as the CDR3 cannot be located on it reliably, and the CDR3 follows TCRdb's listing. The J gene is TRBJ1-2, the V gene TRBV20-1. The CDR3 length equals 11 residues, ends included. Germline V gene lookup returns CDR1 DFQATT and CDR2 SNEGSKA (reference sequence). The CDR3 loop reads CSARDPGRSTY.

The chain has TRBV25-1 and TRBJ2-2; D is undetermined. CDR3 length: 13 residues. The V and J ends lost 6 bases and 0 bases respectively, with 5 bases between them. Germline loops: CDR1 MGHDK, CDR2 SYGVNS. The CDR3 region has the DNA TGTGCCAGCAGGGTTCCGAACACCGGGGAGCTGTTTTTT. Amino acid sequence: CASRVPNTGELFF.

The gene calls are TRBV19 and TRBJ2-7; 9 nucleotides match TRBD1. Unmatched junction bases numbered 6, after V lost 10 bases and J lost 8 bases. CDR1 is LNHDA, CDR2 SQIVND, per germline (reference sequence). The CDR3 loop spans 11 amino acids. As DNA, the CDR3 is TGTGCCACTCGGACAGGGGACAAGCAGTACTTC. This sequence encodes CATRTGDKQYF.

This clonotype was found many times. The gene calls are TRBV7-2 and TRBJ1-1; D not certain. The germline V gene has CDR1 SGHTA and CDR2 FQGNSA. This CDR3 is built from 12 residues. V gave up 3 bases and J gave up 6 bases, with 8 bases separating them. For the CDR3, the DNA is TGTGCCAGCAGCTTCGCGCGACCTGAAGCTTTCTTT. This translates into CASSFARPEAFF. The whole variable domain, filled in from reference TRBV7-2 and TRBJ1-1, reads GAGVSQSPSNKVTEKGKDVELRCDPISGHTALYWYRQSLGQGLEFLIYFQGNSAPDKSGLPSDRFSAERTGGSVSTLTIQRTQQEDSAVYLCASSFARPEAFFGQGTRLTVV.

With regard to this clonotype: No conserved phenylalanine or tryptophan is present at the end of the CDR3, so a read error is the likely explanation. The limits of the CDR3 on the DNA are not certain, so only TCRdb's listed CDR3 is given. The chain employs TRBV29-1 and TRBJ1-2; TRBD1 was called by the table and not checked on the DNA. Germline-derived CDR1 and CDR2 are SQVTM and ANQGSEA. The CDR3 spans 8 amino acids, including both terminal residues. Here the CDR3 reads CSVPAWGR.

The genes are TRBV9 and TRBJ2-1, with unresolved D. The CDR3 covers 14 residues. Germline V CDR1 and CDR2: SGDLS, YYNGEE. V lost 6 bases and J lost 3, with 13 bases in between. In DNA, the CDR3 is TGTGCCAGCACCCGCCTGGGTAACTACAATGAGCAGTTCTTC. Amino acid sequence: CASTRLGNYNEQFF. The variable domain in full, completed from reference TRBV9 and TRBJ2-1, reads DSGVTQTPKHLITATGQRVTLRCSPRSGDLSVYWYQQSLDQGLQFLIQYYNGEERAKGNILERFSAQQFPDLHSELNLSSLELGDSALYFCASTRLGNYNEQFFGPGTRLTVL.

This clonotype was recorded at least ten times. The rearrangement links TRBV20-1 to TRBJ1-2; 8 nucleotides agree with TRBD1. The CDR3 contains 13 residues. From germline, CDR1 is DFQATT and CDR2 SNEGSKA (reference sequence). Unmatched junction bases numbered 6, after V lost 1 base and J lost 8 bases. The CDR3 DNA reads TGCAGTGCTAGAGGGACAGGGACGGGAGGCTACACCTTC. Translation: CSARGTGTGGYTF.

The genes are TRBV7-6 and TRBJ1-6; D uncertain. The V gene lost 8 bases and the J gene lost 10 bases, with 12 bases spanning the gap. CDR1 is SGHVS, CDR2 FNYEAQ, per germline. This CDR3 region has 12 residues. CDR3 sequence reads: CASYFLSSPLHF. Here the CDR3 DNA reads TGTGCCAGCTACTTTCTCTCCTCACCCCTCCACTTT.

The rearrangement uses TRBV9 and TRBJ2-7; D unresolved. The CDR3 has 13 residues. Germline CDR1 and CDR2: SGDLS and YYNGEE. V shed 5 bases and J shed 0 bases, with 9 bases lying between them. The CDR3, as DNA: TGTGCCAGCAGTTTCCAGGTCTCCTACGAGCAGTACTTC. It codes for CASSFQVSYEQYF.

This clonotype appeared many times. CDR3 sequence: CASSSTWGEEQYF. The CDR3 DNA follows: TGTGCCAGCAGCTCCACCTGGGGGGAAGAGCAGTACTTC. V and J are TRBV7-9 and TRBJ2-7, with a possible D match to TRBD2 (6 bases). The CDR3 consists of 13 residues. CDR1 SEHNR and CDR2 FQNEAQ come from the germline V gene (reference sequence). V was trimmed by 4 bases and J by 7 bases, leaving 14 bases between them.

The genes are TRBV19 and TRBJ1-4, with D possibly being TRBD1 (5 bases). Germline V lookup: CDR1 LNHDA, CDR2 SQIVND (reference sequence). The CDR3 is made up of 14 amino acids. The V gene lost 6 bases and the J gene lost 8 bases, with 16 bases spanning the gap. The CDR3 sequence: CASRTGPTSEKLFF. CDR3 bases: TGTGCCAGTAGAACAGGACCAACCAGCGAAAAACTGTTTTTT. The entire variable domain, with the rest obtained from reference TRBV19 and TRBJ1-4, is as follows: DGGITQSPKYLFRKEGQNVTLSCEQNLNHDAMYWYRQDPGQGLRLIYYSQIVNDFQKGDIAEGYSVSREKKESFPLTVTSAQKNPTAFYLCASRTGPTSEKLFFGSGTQLSVL.

This clonotype came up many times. This chain connects TRBV9 to TRBJ1-2; possibly TRBD1 for D (5 bases). Germline CDR1 is SGDLS and CDR2 is YYNGEE. Trimming removed 3 bases at V and 7 bases at J, with 10 bases between. The CDR3 consists of 12 residues. The CDR3 loop is CASSEPRVGYTF. CDR3 coding DNA: TGTGCCAGCAGCGAACCCAGGGTTGGCTACACCTTC.

This clonotype was observed many times. The chain carries TRBV10-3 and TRBJ2-5; D is unresolved. The V gene's germline CDR1 is ENHRY and CDR2 SYGVKD. The CDR3 spans 12 residues. V was clipped by 5 bases and J by 4 bases, with 8 bases between them. CDR3 region: CAISQLRETQYF. The CDR3 nucleotides are TGTGCCATCAGTCAATTAAGAGAGACCCAGTACTTC.

V is TRBV19 and J is TRBJ2-5; TRBD2 is a possible D gene (6 bases). The germline CDR1 and CDR2 sequences are LNHDA and SQIVND (reference sequence). The CDR3 loop spans 15 amino acids. The V gene lost 7 bases and the J gene lost 2 bases, with 17 bases spanning the gap. CDR3 DNA sequence: TGTGCCAGTACTAAGACTGGACGGGGGCAAGAGACCCAGTACTTC. Translated, it gives CASTKTGRGQETQYF.

The CDR3 bases are TGTGCCATCAGTTCTCATAAGGAGCAGTACTTC. Translating gives CAISSHKEQYF. The rearrangement uses TRBV10-3 and TRBJ2-7; D gene unclear. The CDR3 consists of 11 residues. Germline V gene sequence: CDR1 ENHRY, CDR2 SYGVKD. Trimming removed 5 bases from V and 7 bases from J, with 9 bases in between.